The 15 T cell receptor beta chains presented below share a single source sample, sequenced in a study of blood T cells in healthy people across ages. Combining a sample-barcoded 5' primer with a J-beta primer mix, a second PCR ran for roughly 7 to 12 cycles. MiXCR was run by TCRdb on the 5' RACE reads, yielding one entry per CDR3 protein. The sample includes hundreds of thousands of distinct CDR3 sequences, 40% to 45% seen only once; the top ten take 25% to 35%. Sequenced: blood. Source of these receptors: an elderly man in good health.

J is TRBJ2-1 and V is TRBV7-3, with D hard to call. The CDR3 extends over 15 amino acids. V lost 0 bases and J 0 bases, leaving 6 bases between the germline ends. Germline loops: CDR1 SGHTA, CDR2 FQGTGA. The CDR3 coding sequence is TGTGCCAGCAGCTTAACGCAGAGCTCCTACAATGAGCAGTTCTTC. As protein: CASSLTQSSYNEQFF. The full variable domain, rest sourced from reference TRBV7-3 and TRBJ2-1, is GAGVSQTPSNKVTEKGKYVELRCDPISGHTALYWYRQSLGQGPEFLIYFQGTGAADDSGLPNDRFFAVRPEGSVSTLKIQRTERGDSAVYLCASSLTQSSYNEQFFGPGTRLTVL.

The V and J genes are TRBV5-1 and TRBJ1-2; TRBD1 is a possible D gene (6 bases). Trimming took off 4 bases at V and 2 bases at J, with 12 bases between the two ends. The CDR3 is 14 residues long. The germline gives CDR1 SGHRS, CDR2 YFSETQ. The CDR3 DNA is TGCGCCAGCAGCGGGAGAACAGGGAACTATGGCTACACCTTC. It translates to CASSGRTGNYGYTF.

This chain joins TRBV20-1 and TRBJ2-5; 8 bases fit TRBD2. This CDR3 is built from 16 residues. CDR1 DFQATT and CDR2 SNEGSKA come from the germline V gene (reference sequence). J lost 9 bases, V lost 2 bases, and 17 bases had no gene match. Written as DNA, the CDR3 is TGCAGTGCTAGAACCTCAGAAGCGGGGGCATCACTCTCCCAGTACTTC. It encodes CSARTSEAGASLSQYF.

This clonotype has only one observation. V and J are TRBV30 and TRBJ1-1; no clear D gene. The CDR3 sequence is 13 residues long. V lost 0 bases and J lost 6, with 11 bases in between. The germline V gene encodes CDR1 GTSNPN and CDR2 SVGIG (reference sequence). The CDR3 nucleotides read TGTGCCTGGAGTGTATTACGGAGGGCTGAAGCTTTCTTT. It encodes CAWSVLRRAEAFF.

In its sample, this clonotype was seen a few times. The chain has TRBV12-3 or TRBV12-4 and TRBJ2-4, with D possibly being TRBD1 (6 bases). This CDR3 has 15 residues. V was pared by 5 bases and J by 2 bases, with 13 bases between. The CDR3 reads CASSPRTGTKNIQYF. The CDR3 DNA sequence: TGTGCCAGCAGTCCAAGAACAGGGACCAAAAACATTCAGTACTTC.

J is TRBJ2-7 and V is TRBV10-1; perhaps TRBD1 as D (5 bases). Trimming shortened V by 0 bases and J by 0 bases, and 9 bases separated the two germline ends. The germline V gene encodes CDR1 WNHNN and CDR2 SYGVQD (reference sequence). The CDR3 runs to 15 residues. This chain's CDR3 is CASSESGQLSYEQYF. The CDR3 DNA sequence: TGCGCCAGCAGTGAGTCGGGGCAGCTCTCCTACGAGCAGTACTTC.

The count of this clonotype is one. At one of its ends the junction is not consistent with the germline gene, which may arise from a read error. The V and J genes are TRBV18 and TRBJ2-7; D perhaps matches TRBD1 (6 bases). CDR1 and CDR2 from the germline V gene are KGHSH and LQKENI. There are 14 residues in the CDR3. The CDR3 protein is CASSPDRSSCEQYF. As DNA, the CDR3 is TGTGCCAGCTCACCGGACAGAAGCTCCTGCGAGCAGTACTTC.

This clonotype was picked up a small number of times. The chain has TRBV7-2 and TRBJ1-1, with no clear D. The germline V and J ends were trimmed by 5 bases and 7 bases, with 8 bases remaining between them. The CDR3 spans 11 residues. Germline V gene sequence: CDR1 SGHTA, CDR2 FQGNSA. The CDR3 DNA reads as TGTGCCAGCAGCCATACAAATGAAGCTTTCTTT. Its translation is CASSHTNEAFF.

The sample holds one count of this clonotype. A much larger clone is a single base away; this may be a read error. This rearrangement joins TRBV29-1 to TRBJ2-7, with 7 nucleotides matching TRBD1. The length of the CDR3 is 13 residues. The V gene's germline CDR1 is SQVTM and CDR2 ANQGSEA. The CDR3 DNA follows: TGCGGCGTTGGGGGACAGCGAGGGGACGAGCAGTACTTC. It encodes CGVGGQRGDEQYF.

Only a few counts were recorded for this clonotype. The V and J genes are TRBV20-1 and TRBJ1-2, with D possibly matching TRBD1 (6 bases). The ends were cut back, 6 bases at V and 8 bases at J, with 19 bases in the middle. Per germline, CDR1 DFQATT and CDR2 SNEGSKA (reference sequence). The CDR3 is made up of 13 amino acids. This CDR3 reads CSAEDAPGEGYTF. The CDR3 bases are TGCAGTGCCGAAGACGCCCCAGGGGAGGGCTACACCTTC.

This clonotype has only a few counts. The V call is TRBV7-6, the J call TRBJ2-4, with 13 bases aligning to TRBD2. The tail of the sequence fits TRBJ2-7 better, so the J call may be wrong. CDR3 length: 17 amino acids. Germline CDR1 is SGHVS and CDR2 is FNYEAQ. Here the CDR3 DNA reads TGTGCCAGCAGCTTAGGACGGACTAGCGGGAGTAACAACGAGCAGTACTTC. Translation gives CASSLGRTSGSNNEQYF.

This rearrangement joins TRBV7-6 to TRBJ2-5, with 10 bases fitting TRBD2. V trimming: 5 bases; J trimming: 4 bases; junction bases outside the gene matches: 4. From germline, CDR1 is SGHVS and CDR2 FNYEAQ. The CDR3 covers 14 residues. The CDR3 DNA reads TGTGCCAGCAGCGAAGGACTAGCGGTAGAGACCCAGTACTTC. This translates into CASSEGLAVETQYF.

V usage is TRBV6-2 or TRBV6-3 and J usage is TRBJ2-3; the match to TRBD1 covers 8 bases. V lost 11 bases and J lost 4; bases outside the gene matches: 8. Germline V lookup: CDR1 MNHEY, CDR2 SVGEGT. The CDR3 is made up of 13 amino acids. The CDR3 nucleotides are TGTGCCGGTAGAACAGGGGGGCCAGATACGCAGTATTTT. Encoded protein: CAGRTGGPDTQYF.

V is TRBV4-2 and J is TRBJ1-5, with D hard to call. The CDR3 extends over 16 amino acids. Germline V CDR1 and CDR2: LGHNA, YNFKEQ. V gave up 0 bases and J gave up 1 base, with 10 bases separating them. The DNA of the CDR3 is TGTGCCAGCAGCCAAGACTTTAGGGTCAGCAATCAGCCCCAGCATTTT. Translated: CASSQDFRVSNQPQHF.

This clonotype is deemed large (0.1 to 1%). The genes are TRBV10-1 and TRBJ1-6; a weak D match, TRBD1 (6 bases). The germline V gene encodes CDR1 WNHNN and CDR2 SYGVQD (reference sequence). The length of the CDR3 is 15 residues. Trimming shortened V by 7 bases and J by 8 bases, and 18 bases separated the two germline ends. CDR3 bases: TGCGCCAGCATTCCACCCGGGACAATCGATTCACCCCTCCACTTT. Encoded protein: CASIPPGTIDSPLHF.